The next 31 T cell receptor beta chains were all read from a single sample in a study of metastatic and nonmetastatic thyroid tumors. No treatment of any kind had been given to any patient before thyroid surgery. Via MiXCR, TCRdb re-called the PCR reads. The sample has tens of thousands of clones; 15% to 20% are singletons. The specimen was blood. These receptors were obtained from a female donor with papillary thyroid cancer or a benign thyroid nodule (not recorded which). Some clones in this sample may be carry-over from other donors' samples.

This clone was detected ten times or more. This chain joins TRBV19 and TRBJ1-4; 7 bases are shared with TRBD1. The germline V gene encodes CDR1 LNHDA and CDR2 SQIVND (reference sequence). The CDR3 covers 16 residues. V lost 2 bases and J lost 7; bases outside the gene matches: 10. CDR3: CASSILPLGTAEKLFF. As DNA, the CDR3 is TGTGCCAGTAGTATATTACCACTCGGGACAGCTGAAAAACTGTTTTTT.

By proportion, this clone is medium-sized. The chain carries TRBV6-1 and TRBJ1-2, with 9 bases lining up with TRBD1. Unmatched junction bases numbered 2, after V lost 7 bases and J lost 2 bases. This CDR3 is built from 13 residues. Germline V lookup: CDR1 MNHNS, CDR2 SASEGT. This CDR3 is CASIGQGNYGYTF. CDR3 sequence (DNA): TGTGCCAGCATAGGACAGGGGAACTATGGCTACACCTTC.

This clone was counted many times. The chain couples TRBV2 to TRBJ1-4; 8 bases match TRBD1. With 6 bases clipped from V and 7 bases from J, the junction kept 7 bases outside the gene matches. Looked up from germline, CDR1 is SNHLY and CDR2 is FYNNEI. This CDR3 spans 14 amino acids. CDR3 protein: CASRDRGYSEKLFF. CDR3 DNA sequence: TGTGCCAGCAGAGACAGGGGCTATTCTGAAAAACTGTTTTTT.

The J gene is TRBJ1-6, the V gene TRBV6-6, with a tentative D call TRBD1 (5 bases). V was trimmed by 6 bases and J by 10 bases, leaving 13 bases between them. This CDR3 has 13 residues. Looked up from germline, CDR1 is MNHNY and CDR2 is SVGAGI (reference sequence). CDR3: CASRSRQRSPLHF. The CDR3 DNA reads TGTGCCAGCAGGTCTCGACAGCGATCACCCCTCCACTTT.

Many counts were recorded for this clone. The chain has TRBV19 and TRBJ2-3, with D perhaps matching TRBD1 (5 bases). The germline gives CDR1 LNHDA, CDR2 SQIVND (reference sequence). Trimming shortened V by 3 bases and J by 5 bases, and 9 bases separated the two germline ends. The length of the CDR3 is 13 residues. In nucleotides, the CDR3 is TGTGCCAGTAGTATTGGGGCCGGAGATACGCAGTATTTT. Translated: CASSIGAGDTQYF.

This clone came up many times. The CDR3 region has the DNA TGTGCCAGCAGCCCCTCCGGAGGGGGTCCCGGTGGCCAGTACTTC. It specifies CASSPSGGGPGGQYF. J is TRBJ2-5 and V is TRBV7-8; D might be TRBD1 or TRBD2, each matching 6 bases. CDR1 is SGHVS and CDR2 is FQNEAQ in the germline V gene. The CDR3 runs 15 residues. V was pared by 5 bases and J by 10 bases, with 23 bases between.

This clone came up many times. The V gene is TRBV5-1, the J gene TRBJ2-2; possible D gene TRBD1, 6 bases. Looked up from germline, CDR1 is SGHRS and CDR2 is YFSETQ. With 2 bases removed from V and 0 bases from J, the gap between germline ends came to 8 bases. This CDR3 is 15 amino acids long. CDR3 nucleotides: TGCGCCAGCAGCTTACAGGGTCCGAACACCGGGGAGCTGTTTTTT. It codes for CASSLQGPNTGELFF.

This clone came up many times. Here the CDR3 DNA reads TGCGCCAGCAGCCGCTCCGGACAGGGAACAGATACGCAGTATTTT. Protein: CASSRSGQGTDTQYF. J is TRBJ2-3 and V is TRBV4-1; the match to TRBD1 covers 8 bases. Losses at the gene ends were 4 bases for V and 3 bases for J; bases not matched to a gene: 6. Germline V gene sequence: CDR1 MGHRA, CDR2 YSYEKL. This CDR3 has 15 amino acids.

In this sample, this clone turned up many times. The gene calls are TRBV7-8 and TRBJ1-5; TRBD1 matches 12 bases. V shed 5 bases and J 12 bases; nucleotides not matched to a gene: 17. Germline CDR1 is SGHVS and CDR2 is FQNEAQ. This CDR3 comprises 17 residues. This CDR3 is CASSGRGSGTGGFVQHF. For the CDR3, the DNA is TGTGCCAGCAGCGGGAGAGGTAGCGGGACAGGGGGCTTTGTCCAGCATTTT.

This clone was seen a handful of times. V gene TRBV12-3 or TRBV12-4 combines with J gene TRBJ2-3, with D uncertain. The CDR3 spans 14 residues. Trimming left V 8 bases short and J 4 bases short, with 16 bases between. CDR3 DNA: TGTGCCAGCCGATTGTTGATATGGGCAGATACGCAGTATTTT. Its protein product is CASRLLIWADTQYF.

This clone was seen a single time. The chain employs TRBV5-1 and TRBJ2-7, with D perhaps TRBD1 (5 bases). Germline V lookup: CDR1 SGHRS, CDR2 YFSETQ. The CDR3 covers 14 residues. V lost 7 bases, J lost 7 bases, and 21 bases lay in between. CDR3 coding DNA: TGCGCCAGCGCCACCGACAGATTCCAAAAAGAGCAGTACTTC. Its translation: CASATDRFQKEQYF.

A few counts support this clone. The chain employs TRBV5-1 and TRBJ1-2; tentatively, D is TRBD1 (5 bases). Germline loops: CDR1 SGHRS, CDR2 YFSETQ. Trimming stripped 5 bases from V and 4 bases from J, with 12 bases between. The CDR3 spans 13 residues. CDR3 nucleotide sequence: TGCGCCAGCAGATCAGGGTCAGCCTATGGCTACACCTTC. Its translation: CASRSGSAYGYTF.

J is TRBJ2-7 and V is TRBV2; a possible D gene is TRBD2 (5 bases). In germline, CDR1 is SNHLY, CDR2 FYNNEI. V dropped 6 bases and J dropped 6 bases, with 15 bases sitting between them. The length of the CDR3 is 13 residues. CDR3 nucleotide sequence: TGTGCCAGCAGGGACGGGATAGCAATCGAGCAGTACTTC. This sequence encodes CASRDGIAIEQYF.

At least ten counts were recorded for this clone. The rearrangement joins TRBV7-3 to TRBJ2-5, with D unclear. The CDR3 length is 13 residues. The V gene lost 2 bases and the J gene lost 5 bases, with 9 bases spanning the gap. CDR1 is SGHTA and CDR2 is FQGTGA in the germline V gene. Here the CDR3 reads CASSLVVGETQYF. For the CDR3, the DNA is TGTGCCAGCAGCTTAGTAGTCGGGGAGACCCAGTACTTC. Full variable domain (missing parts from reference TRBV7-3 and TRBJ2-5): GAGVSQTPSNKVTEKGKYVELRCDPISGHTALYWYRQSLGQGPEFLIYFQGTGAADDSGLPNDRFFAVRPEGSVSTLKIQRTERGDSAVYLCASSLVVGETQYFGPGTRLLVL.

This clone has more than one count but fewer than ten. The CDR3 coding sequence is TGTGCCAGCAGTTTAGGGGTGACAGGGCGGGAGGCCCAGTACTTC. This translates into CASSLGVTGREAQYF. The rearrangement uses TRBV28 and TRBJ2-5; a possible D gene is TRBD2 (8 bases). Germline CDR1 is MDHEN and CDR2 is SYDVKM. CDR3 length equals 15 residues. The V and J ends lost 2 bases and 9 bases respectively, with 19 bases between them.

There are many counts of this clone. The chain carries TRBV18 and TRBJ1-4; D is possibly TRBD1 (6 bases). The V and J ends lost 4 bases and 7 bases respectively, with 10 bases between them. The germline V gene has CDR1 KGHSH and CDR2 LQKENI. This CDR3 is 13 amino acids long. The CDR3 loop reads CASSLQGLEKLFF. CDR3 coding DNA: TGTGCCAGCTCACTACAGGGTCTTGAAAAACTGTTTTTT.

This clone has ten or more counts. This chain links TRBV20-1 with TRBJ2-7; TRBD2 aligns across 11 bases. The CDR3 has 15 amino acids. Germline CDR1 DFQATT, CDR2 SNEGSKA (reference sequence). J lost 5 bases, V lost 3 bases, and 9 bases had no gene match. CDR3 sequence (DNA): TGCAGTGCTAGGCAGCAAACTAGCGGGAGAGACGAGCAGTACTTC. Translation: CSARQQTSGRDEQYF.

This clone rates as medium-sized. The J gene is TRBJ2-5, the V gene TRBV12-3 or TRBV12-4, with 9 bases matching TRBD1. Trimming removed 6 bases from V and 5 bases from J; junction bases left unmatched: 7. The CDR3 extends over 14 amino acids. Written as DNA, the CDR3 is TGTGCCAGCAGCACATTCACAGGGGGCGAGACCCAGTACTTC. Its translation: CASSTFTGGETQYF.

This chain uses TRBV20-1 with TRBJ1-2, with 9 bases lining up with TRBD1. This CDR3 is built from 15 residues. V was pared by 3 bases and J by 5 bases, with 10 bases of the junction left unmatched. Per germline, CDR1 DFQATT and CDR2 SNEGSKA (reference sequence). The CDR3 is CSASSTGTGRYGYTF. Written as DNA, the CDR3 is TGCAGTGCTAGTTCGACCGGGACAGGGCGTTATGGCTACACCTTC.

This clone appeared many times. V and J are TRBV10-3 and TRBJ1-5; D is unclear. There are 14 residues in the CDR3. Germline-derived CDR1 and CDR2 are ENHRY and SYGVKD. Trimming removed 0 bases from V and 4 bases from J, with 7 bases in between. The CDR3 DNA reads as TGTGCCATCAGTGAGTCGTCAGCTAATCAGCCCCAGCATTTT. Its translation: CAISESSANQPQHF.

This clone was counted ten times or more. The V gene is TRBV4-2, the J gene TRBJ2-1; 9 bases agree with TRBD2. The length of the CDR3 is 16 residues. CDR1 is LGHNA, CDR2 YNFKEQ, per germline. Trimming took 2 bases from V and 1 from J; bases not matched to a gene: 3. CDR3 nucleotides: TGTGCCAGCAGCCAACTTAGCGGGGGATCCTACAATGAGCAGTTCTTC. Its protein product is CASSQLSGGSYNEQFF.

The chain is built from TRBV12-3 or TRBV12-4 and TRBJ1-2; D is undetermined. This CDR3 is 12 amino acids long. Trimming left V 4 bases short and J 10 bases short, with 13 bases between. CDR3 nucleotide sequence: TGTGCCAGCAGTTCGACATCTCGTGTCTACACCTTC. Translated, it gives CASSSTSRVYTF.

This clone was observed at least ten times. The genes are TRBV18 and TRBJ1-2; 7 bases are a match to TRBD1. CDR3 length: 13 residues. Trimming removed 3 bases from V and 8 bases from J; junction bases left unmatched: 6. Germline V gene lookup returns CDR1 KGHSH and CDR2 LQKENI. CDR3 sequence reads: CASSPTGWLGYTF. In nucleotides, the CDR3 is TGTGCCAGCTCACCGACAGGGTGGCTAGGCTACACCTTC.

The chain joins TRBV19 to TRBJ2-2, with TRBD1 as a possible D gene (6 bases). The CDR3 is 19 residues long. Germline V gene sequence: CDR1 LNHDA, CDR2 SQIVND (reference sequence). Trimming cost V 3 bases and J 2 bases, with 22 bases left between them. For the CDR3, the DNA is TGTGCCAGTAGTATGGGTATGAGACCCGGGACAAGCAACACCGGGGAGCTGTTTTTT. Amino acid sequence: CASSMGMRPGTSNTGELFF.

This clone has at least ten counts. This chain joins TRBV28 and TRBJ2-7, with D perhaps matching TRBD1 (6 bases). V was pared by 3 bases and J by 6 bases, with 12 bases between. Per the germline V gene, CDR1 is MDHEN and CDR2 is SYDVKM. This CDR3 contains 13 residues. CDR3 sequence reads: CASSFLQGGEQYF. The CDR3 DNA is TGTGCCAGCAGTTTTTTACAGGGTGGCGAGCAGTACTTC. Looking up the rest from reference TRBV28 and TRBJ2-7 gives the full variable domain: DVKVTQSSRYLVKRTGEKVFLECVQDMDHENMFWYRQDPGLGLRLIYFSYDVKMKEKGDIPEGYSVSREKKERFSLILESASTNQTSMYLCASSFLQGGEQYFGPGTRLTVT.

The J gene is TRBJ1-2, the V gene TRBV9; D gene unclear. There are 14 residues in the CDR3. V was shortened by 6 bases and J by 5 bases, with 17 bases between the two germline ends. The V gene's germline CDR1 is SGDLS and CDR2 YYNGEE. The CDR3 region is CASIAPAQPYGYTF. Here the CDR3 DNA reads TGTGCCAGCATCGCACCGGCCCAGCCTTATGGCTACACCTTC.

At least ten counts were recorded for this clone. V usage is TRBV28 and J usage is TRBJ2-5, with TRBD2 matching over 13 bases. CDR1 and CDR2 (germline): MDHEN, SYDVKM. Losses at the gene ends were 6 bases for V and 3 bases for J; bases not matched to a gene: 7. CDR3 length equals 16 residues. The CDR3 loop reads CASSPGTSGAEETQYF. The CDR3 coding sequence is TGTGCCAGCAGCCCTGGGACTAGCGGGGCGGAAGAGACCCAGTACTTC. The full variable domain, rest sourced from reference TRBV28 and TRBJ2-5, is DVKVTQSSRYLVKRTGEKVFLECVQDMDHENMFWYRQDPGLGLRLIYFSYDVKMKEKGDIPEGYSVSREKKERFSLILESASTNQTSMYLCASSPGTSGAEETQYFGPGTRLLVL.

Comment on this clone: A much larger clone differs from this one at a single base, so this may be a read error. CDR3 loop: CSAYRGGGTEALF. CDR3 sequence (DNA): TGCAGTGCTTACAGGGGCGGAGGGACTGAAGCTCTCTTT. The V call is TRBV20-1, the J call TRBJ1-1; 7 bases agree with TRBD1. This CDR3 spans 13 amino acids. The germline V gene has CDR1 DFQATT and CDR2 SNEGSKA (reference sequence).

The chain carries TRBV6-1 and TRBJ2-7; possibly TRBD1 or TRBD2 for D (7 bases each). This CDR3 has 14 amino acids. V gave up 6 bases and J gave up 6 bases, with 18 bases separating them. Germline V gene sequence: CDR1 MNHNS, CDR2 SASEGT. The CDR3 DNA reads TGTGCCAGCAGCCAGGGGGGGGGCACGTTCGAGCAGTACTTC. This encodes CASSQGGGTFEQYF.

This clone was recorded at least ten times. The chain uses TRBV2 and TRBJ2-7; 9 bases agree with TRBD1. Germline V CDR1 and CDR2: SNHLY, FYNNEI. Trimming removed 8 bases from V and 2 bases from J; junction bases left unmatched: 4. The CDR3 totals 13 residues. Here the CDR3 DNA reads TGTGCCAGCGGGGACAGGGCGACCTACGAGCAGTACTTC. Protein: CASGDRATYEQYF.

This chain links TRBV7-9 with TRBJ1-6; D gene unclear. This CDR3 is 13 amino acids long. V was trimmed by 8 bases and J by 5 bases, leaving 10 bases between them. Germline CDR1 SEHNR, CDR2 FQNEAQ (reference sequence). The CDR3 loop reads CASEALDNSPLHF. Written as DNA, the CDR3 is TGTGCCAGCGAGGCCTTAGATAATTCACCCCTCCACTTT. The full variable domain, its missing parts supplied by reference TRBV7-9 and TRBJ1-6, is DTGVSQNPRHKITKRGQNVTFRCDPISEHNRLYWYRQTLGQGPEFLTYFQNEAQLEKSRLLSDRFSAERPKGSFSTLEIQRTEQGDSAMYLCASEALDNSPLHFGNGTRLTVT.